Presented here are 28 T cell receptor beta chains from one specimen sequenced in a study of identical twins. MiXCR, run by TCRdb on the 5' RACE reads, gives a single entry per CDR3 protein. Found here are 430,000 or so distinct CDR3 sequences, more than 20% of them singletons; the top ten hold over 2.5%. The same sample was also used in a study of T cells expressing NK-cell markers.

Material for sequencing was CD4+ T cells sorted from blood. Receptor source: a woman aged 18-29 years in good health.

Written as DNA, the CDR3 is TGTGCCAGCAGTTACCACATAACAAACTATGGCTACACCTTC. This codes for CASSYHITNYGYTF. This chain joins TRBV12-3 or TRBV12-4 and TRBJ1-2; D is unresolved. CDR3 size: 14 residues. V lost 4 bases, J lost 2 bases, and 11 bases lay in between.

This clonotype came up a few times. The rearrangement joins TRBV20-1 to TRBJ2-3; D is possibly TRBD2 (5 bases). Germline V CDR1 and CDR2: DFQATT, SNEGSKA (reference sequence). This CDR3 spans 14 amino acids. V lost 2 bases, J lost 5 bases, and 14 bases lay in between. The CDR3 reads CSARFEGRGDTQYF. CDR3 bases: TGCAGTGCTAGATTCGAGGGTAGAGGAGATACGCAGTATTTT.

This clonotype was counted at least ten times. The chain couples TRBV12-3 or TRBV12-4 to TRBJ2-2; the D gene is possibly TRBD2 (6 bases). The V end was cut by 5 bases, the J end by 5 bases, with 12 bases between. This CDR3 contains 14 residues. CDR3 region: CASSRDSPTGELFF. The CDR3 nucleotides read TGTGCCAGCAGTCGGGACTCCCCGACCGGGGAGCTGTTTTTT.

In this sample, this clonotype turned up once. V is TRBV6-2 or TRBV6-3 and J is TRBJ2-7, with 7 bases identical to TRBD2. CDR3 length: 14 residues. After removal of 5 bases from V and 2 bases from J, the junction contained 6 bases not matched to a gene. Germline lookup yields CDR1 MNHEY and CDR2 SVGEGT. CDR3 bases: TGTGCCAGCAGTCGAGCTAGCGGCGCCTACGAGCAGTACTTC. Amino acids: CASSRASGAYEQYF.

This clonotype was seen a handful of times. This chain uses TRBV11-1 with TRBJ1-6; 11 bases line up with TRBD1. After removal of 5 bases from V and 7 bases from J, the junction contained 4 bases not matched to a gene. In germline, CDR1 is SGHAT, CDR2 FQDESV (reference sequence). The CDR3 extends over 15 amino acids. In DNA, the CDR3 is TGTGCCAGCAGCCCTGGACAGGGGGCGAATTCACCCCTCCACTTT. Amino acids: CASSPGQGANSPLHF.

The chain carries TRBV20-1 and TRBJ1-1, with D possibly being TRBD1 (5 bases). CDR3 length: 13 amino acids. Germline V gene data show CDR1 as DFQATT and CDR2 as SNEGSKA (reference sequence). V was clipped by 3 bases and J by 1 base, with 9 bases between them. Written as DNA, the CDR3 is TGCAGTGCTAGCGTTGGGGCGAACACTGAAGCTTTCTTT. This codes for CSASVGANTEAFF.

This clonotype was detected only a few times. This rearrangement joins TRBV29-1 to TRBJ2-7; D ambiguous. Germline CDR1 and CDR2: SQVTM and ANQGSEA. V lost 3 bases and J 3 bases, leaving 15 bases between the germline ends. The CDR3 is made up of 14 amino acids. The chain's CDR3 is CSVELGRGGYEQYF. CDR3 nucleotide sequence: TGCAGCGTTGAGTTGGGTAGAGGTGGCTACGAGCAGTACTTC.

The table lists this clonotype with a few counts. The rearrangement links TRBV5-1 to TRBJ1-6; maybe TRBD1 (6 bases). This CDR3 is 16 amino acids long. The germline CDR1 and CDR2 sequences are SGHRS and YFSETQ. V lost 1 base and J lost 3, with 11 bases in between. The chain's CDR3 is CASSLKGGVYNSPLHF. The CDR3, as DNA: TGCGCCAGCAGCTTGAAGGGGGGAGTCTATAATTCACCCCTCCACTTT.

This clonotype has only a few counts. This chain links TRBV9 with TRBJ2-1; 11 bases fit TRBD1. The length of the CDR3 is 16 residues. The junction had 11 bases not matched to a gene; V was cut back by 4 bases and J by 8 bases. CDR1 is SGDLS and CDR2 is YYNGEE in the germline V gene. The CDR3 sequence: CASSSRGTGGGHEQFF. The DNA for the CDR3 is TGTGCCAGCAGCTCGAGAGGGACAGGGGGAGGGCATGAGCAGTTCTTC.

The CDR3 loop is CASSDWTNTYEQYF. The CDR3 DNA reads TGTGCCAGCAGTGATTGGACAAACACCTACGAGCAGTACTTC. This chain uses TRBV12-3 or TRBV12-4 with TRBJ2-7, with a weak D call TRBD1 (5 bases). Trimming pared 5 bases from V and 2 bases from J, leaving 13 bases between. The length of the CDR3 is 14 residues.

Points on this clonotype: One end of the junction is discordant with germline, which a read error may explain. The chain has TRBV6-4 and TRBJ2-1; a weak D match, TRBD2 (5 bases). Germline V gives CDR1 MRHNA, CDR2 SNTAGT. This CDR3 spans 13 amino acids. The CDR3 sequence: CASSQDWYNEHFF. Written as DNA, the CDR3 is TGTGCCAGCAGTCAGGACTGGTACAATGAGCATTTCTTC.

The CDR3 DNA is TGCAGCGCCCGAGGGTGGGGAACCTACAATGAGCAGTTCTTC. It specifies CSARGWGTYNEQFF. The chain has TRBV29-1 and TRBJ2-1; D possibly corresponds to TRBD2 (5 bases). Germline CDR1 is SQVTM and CDR2 is ANQGSEA. V lost 7 bases and J lost 2, with 15 bases in between. This CDR3 is built from 14 residues.

The genes are TRBV7-6 and TRBJ2-7; 9 bases agree with TRBD2. After removal of 1 base from V and 2 bases from J, the junction contained 9 bases not matched to a gene. Looked up from germline, CDR1 is SGHVS and CDR2 is FNYEAQ. There are 17 residues in the CDR3. The CDR3 region has the DNA TGTGCCAGCAGCTTAGGTCCCAGCGGGGGGACAACCTACGAGCAGTACTTC. Translation gives CASSLGPSGGTTYEQYF.

V and J are TRBV20-1 and TRBJ2-5; D is unclear. This CDR3 region has 16 residues. V lost 3 bases to trimming and J lost 0 bases, with 17 bases between them. Germline CDR1 is DFQATT and CDR2 is SNEGSKA (reference sequence). Written as DNA, the CDR3 is TGCAGTGCTAGGGGCAGGCCGGTGGGGTACCAAGAGACCCAGTACTTC. Protein product: CSARGRPVGYQETQYF.

The J gene is TRBJ2-7, the V gene TRBV20-1, with TRBD2 identical over 10 bases. This CDR3 is built from 18 residues. Germline V CDR1 and CDR2: DFQATT, SNEGSKA (reference sequence). J was trimmed by 2 bases and V by 0 bases; bases with no gene match: 13. CDR3: CSARDPSGREVSAYEQYF. CDR3 sequence (DNA): TGCAGTGCTAGAGATCCTAGCGGGAGAGAGGTGTCGGCCTACGAGCAGTACTTC.

This clonotype has ten or more counts. The chain has TRBV20-1 and TRBJ2-5; TRBD2 aligns across 8 bases. CDR3 length: 13 amino acids. The V gene end was trimmed by 4 bases and the J gene end by 6 bases; junction bases not matched to a gene: 7. The germline gives CDR1 DFQATT, CDR2 SNEGSKA (reference sequence). The CDR3 sequence is CSATTGGLKTQYF. CDR3 DNA sequence: TGCAGTGCTACCACGGGAGGGTTAAAGACCCAGTACTTC.

This clonotype was counted many times. The chain carries TRBV29-1 and TRBJ1-4; D perhaps matches TRBD1 (6 bases). Trimming left V 6 bases short and J 7 bases short, with 18 bases between. The CDR3 has 14 amino acids. CDR1 SQVTM and CDR2 ANQGSEA come from the germline V gene. The CDR3 DNA sequence: TGCAGCGTCAACCCGATTGGGGGGGCTGAAAAACTGTTTTTT. Amino acids: CSVNPIGGAEKLFF. Looking up the rest from reference TRBV29-1 and TRBJ1-4 gives the full variable domain: SAVISQKPSRDICQRGTSLTIQCQVDSQVTMMFWYRQQPGQSLTLIATANQGSEATYESGFVIDKFPISRPNLTFSTLTVSNMSPEDSSIYLCSVNPIGGAEKLFFGSGTQLSVL.

This clonotype was observed a handful of times. This chain connects TRBV20-1 to TRBJ1-2; no clear D. The CDR3 is 12 residues long. Germline-derived CDR1 and CDR2 are DFQATT and SNEGSKA (reference sequence). Trimming removed 6 bases from V and 8 bases from J, with 16 bases in between. The CDR3 is CSADGPRMGYTF. DNA for the CDR3: TGCAGTGCCGACGGACCGCGTATGGGCTACACCTTC.

This clonotype has a handful of counts. This chain links TRBV7-8 with TRBJ2-5; perhaps TRBD2 as D (6 bases). The V end lost 5 bases, the J end lost 5 bases, and 15 bases lay between the germline ends. CDR3 size: 14 residues. Germline CDR1 SGHVS, CDR2 FQNEAQ. The CDR3 loop is CASSPFGSWETQYF. DNA of the CDR3: TGTGCCAGCAGCCCGTTCGGGAGTTGGGAGACCCAGTACTTC.

The chain couples TRBV10-3 to TRBJ2-5; the match to TRBD1 covers 8 bases. The CDR3 is 11 residues long. V shed 6 bases, J shed 7 bases, and the junction held 1 base outside the gene matches. Germline V gene lookup returns CDR1 ENHRY and CDR2 SYGVKD. The CDR3 DNA reads as TGTGCCATCAGCGACAGGGGGACCCAGTACTTC. Its protein product is CAISDRGTQYF.

This clonotype occurred many times. The V gene is TRBV5-1, the J gene TRBJ1-1; D perhaps matches TRBD1 (6 bases). Germline V gene lookup returns CDR1 SGHRS and CDR2 YFSETQ. The V end was cut by 4 bases, the J end by 7 bases, with 11 bases between. This CDR3 is built from 12 residues. In nucleotides, the CDR3 is TGCGCCAGCAGCCGGGGGCGCGGTGAAGCTTTCTTT. This sequence encodes CASSRGRGEAFF.

J is TRBJ1-1 and V is TRBV20-1; possibly TRBD1 for D (6 bases). The CDR3 is 11 amino acids. The germline V gene encodes CDR1 DFQATT and CDR2 SNEGSKA (reference sequence). Trimming removed 3 bases at V and 8 bases at J, with 10 bases between. As DNA, the CDR3 is TGCAGTGCTAGGAGGACAGCCGAAGCTTTCTTT. This sequence encodes CSARRTAEAFF.

This clonotype was observed a handful of times. The chain has TRBV4-3 and TRBJ2-1; D remains unclear. V was trimmed by 4 bases and J by 0 bases, leaving 10 bases between them. Germline V gives CDR1 LGHNA, CDR2 YSLEER. The CDR3 is 15 amino acids. As DNA, the CDR3 is TGCGCCAGCAGCCGAACAAAAAACTCCTACAATGAGCAGTTCTTC. Its translation: CASSRTKNSYNEQFF.

This clonotype was seen only a few times. The CDR3 loop is CSAELAGGPGETQYF. The DNA of the CDR3 is TGCAGTGCCGAACTAGCGGGGGGGCCCGGGGAGACCCAGTACTTC. The chain joins TRBV20-1 to TRBJ2-5; 13 bases align to TRBD2. The CDR3 has 15 residues. Germline assignment: CDR1 DFQATT and CDR2 SNEGSKA (reference sequence). J was trimmed by 5 bases and V by 6 bases; bases with no gene match: 9.

This clonotype was observed many times. The genes are TRBV9 and TRBJ1-2, with 8 positions matching TRBD1. After removal of 8 bases from V and 7 bases from J, the junction contained 10 bases not matched to a gene. The CDR3 runs 13 residues. CDR1 SGDLS and CDR2 YYNGEE come from the germline V gene. DNA of the CDR3: TGTGCCAGTTCGTCCGGGACAGGACGTGGCTACACCTTC. Encoded protein: CASSSGTGRGYTF. The whole variable domain, filled in from reference TRBV9 and TRBJ1-2, reads DSGVTQTPKHLITATGQRVTLRCSPRSGDLSVYWYQQSLDQGLQFLIQYYNGEERAKGNILERFSAQQFPDLHSELNLSSLELGDSALYFCASSSGTGRGYTFGSGTRLTVV.

The chain joins TRBV5-1 to TRBJ2-3; TRBD1 is a possible D gene (6 bases). Trimming took 7 bases from V and 6 from J, leaving 15 bases between them. Germline-derived CDR1 and CDR2 are SGHRS and YFSETQ. The CDR3 sequence is 13 residues long. The CDR3 spells CASGRDTPDTQYF. CDR3 DNA: TGCGCCAGCGGACGGGACACGCCGGATACGCAGTATTTT.

This clonotype came up a few times. The gene calls are TRBV6-1 and TRBJ2-7, with 9 bases lining up with TRBD1. The CDR3 is made up of 14 amino acids. The V and J ends lost 6 bases and 10 bases, in that order; junction bases with no gene match: 13. The V gene's germline CDR1 is MNHNS and CDR2 SASEGT. CDR3 nucleotides: TGTGCCAGCAGGGGGACAGGGTTTATTAGGTCTCAGTACTTC. It codes for CASRGTGFIRSQYF.

CDR3 nucleotide sequence: TGTGCCAGCAGTAGGGGACTAGCGGGGATAACAGATACGCAGTATTTT. Translation gives CASSRGLAGITDTQYF. The chain is built from TRBV9 and TRBJ2-3; TRBD2 matches at 13 bases. Trimming at V came to 5 bases and at J to 3 bases, leaving 6 bases not matched to a gene. CDR3 size: 16 residues. Germline V lookup: CDR1 SGDLS, CDR2 YYNGEE.